The source of this T cell receptor beta chain is a study of cytomegalovirus exposure and HLA in healthy donors (dated by TCRdb to 2016 to 2017). Background for the entire study: According to an earlier analysis of 550 to 700 of the donors, about 179 million T cells yielded approximately 120 million unique TCR beta sequences and about 280 Gb of sequence data. A later analysis re-analyzed previously published TCR beta repertoires from 660 or so donors and added high-resolution HLA genotyping to study TCR occurrence patterns. To predict cytomegalovirus infection status, the study brought together high-throughput TCR immunosequencing, statistical association of individual TCRs with disease status, and machine learning. The later analysis used no new phenotypic data to find candidate immune exposures, relying instead on TCR beta sequences and their occurrence across donors. Donor age, sex, ethnicity and CMV serostatus were compiled alongside the repertoire data. Roughly 5 DR-DQ haplotypes were handled as single units for association and clustering, since linkage in the cohort was strong. All discovery cohort repertoires had been generated using a single sequencing platform. An earlier analysis of 587 of the donors applied high-throughput TCR beta sequencing to assess whether each TCR beta V gene segment acted as functional or pseudogenic. Along with the approximately 620-subject first cohort, a separate validation cohort of some 130 different subjects was used. Typing coverage differed by locus: A, B, C, DRB1 and DQB1 were typed in roughly 629-640 donors, DQA1 in roughly 510, DPA1 in some 570, and DPB1 in approximately 450. Among the roughly 400 genotyped donors, under 90% belonged to the genetic ancestry cluster associated with self-reported Caucasian donors. The study used immunosequencing to profile the T cell repertoires of more than 650 subjects and linked those repertoires to cytomegalovirus serostatus. An early release that covered some 640 HLA-typed donors contained about 290 gigabases of sequencing data and tens of millions of unique TCR sequences. A later genetic analysis used genome-wide SNP genotypes for about 60% of the roughly 700 donors, treating that subset as a discovery cohort. The study was designed to test whether signatures of past pathogen exposure could be identified by cataloging public T cell receptors. HLA typing covered class I and class II loci at four-digit resolution. Across some 400 genotyped donors of the cohort, an average of about 250,000 unique TCR beta nucleotide sequences per donor were sequenced, and 15% to 20% of those sequences were non-productive.

The CDR3, from cysteine to phenylalanine, totals 14 residues. Solely the CDR3 DNA is kept, with 42 bases framed from the first base. The germline V gene sets CDR1 to SNHLY and CDR2 to FYNNEI. In the case of this clone: Which antigen it targets is not known. No much larger clone exists at a distance of one base, and base qualities are not known.

Library generation was performed with the immunoSEQ multiplex PCR assay. A mixture of 60 forward primers for TCR Vbeta segments and 13 reverse primers for TCR Jbeta segments was used in the multiplex PCR. The CDR3 region of rearranged TCR beta genes was amplified from genomic DNA with a multiplex PCR assay. The amplified TCR beta libraries were sequenced on the Illumina HiSeq System as 87-base-pair reads. As for the original processing: In a later analysis, roughly 80 million unique TCR beta chains were counted across the roughly 670 repertoires, and about 10 million of these chains were shared by at least two donors. To remove PCR and sequencing errors, raw reads were error-corrected and collapsed into unique sequences using a nearest-neighbor algorithm that merged closely related sequences. CDR3 sequences were aligned to IMGT reference sequences to assign V, D and J gene segments. For a sequence to be retained, a match of at least six nucleotides was required to both a V gene segment and a J gene segment. Rearrangements were classified as productive when the CDR3 lacked stop codons and remained in frame with V and J, and all other rearrangements were classified as non-productive. CDR3 was defined according to IMGT convention as the region running from the second conserved V-encoded cysteine to the conserved J-encoded phenylalanine. Sequences without an unambiguous match to a single V gene segment were excluded from the earlier analysis of several hundred of the donors. An earlier analysis of 587 of the donors called V segments functional above 56.7% productive rearrangements and segregating when the between-donor standard deviation exceeded 5%. A statistical classification framework was built for diagnosing cytomegalovirus status from the catalog of TCR beta chain sequences. In a later analysis, V and J genes were assigned by comparing TCR nucleotide sequences against IMGT/GENE-DB human TR gene sequences. In a later analysis, CDR3 sequences and most-parsimonious VDJ recombination scenarios were assigned using the TCRdist pipeline. A later analysis defined each TCR beta chain by its CDR3 amino acid sequence plus V-gene family, and excluded reads lacking a unique V-gene family. To address suspected cross-contamination and a sequencing artifact, a later analysis removed around 600 highly shared, low-generation-probability nucleotide sequences. For each public chain, a later analysis derived a clonal expansion index from normalized ranks of inferred template counts within each repertoire. In a later analysis, generation probabilities were computed using a VDJ recombination model fitted to out-of-frame rearrangements, and the results were checked against IGoR. A later analysis scored TCR-TCR, TCR-HLA and TCR-CMV co-occurrence with hypergeometric tests, applying a repertoire-size bias correction to TCR pairs. False discovery rates were estimated in a later analysis by permuting HLA or CMV assignments 20 times. A later analysis grouped co-occurring TCRs with DBSCAN, adding TCRdist sequence similarity when clustering within HLA-allele-positive subsets. For co-occurrence clustering, repertoires with fewer than 30,000 or more than 120,000 public chains were excluded, along with five repertoires with anomalous nucleotide sharing. The table was pulled from immuneACCESS by TCRdb, which kept in-frame rearrangements only. Such tables lose some clones; where checked, under half of the loss comes from unresolved V genes, and the rest has no known cause. V, J and clone size are those of that table, while D and trimming were read from the DNA. The sample yields roughly 100,000 clones; 79% were counted once. The ten most abundant clones make up 4% of the sample.

Findings and caveats that apply to the study as a whole: Sequencing depth was assumed to be roughly uniform across donors in the presence/absence analyses, though that assumption may not hold. Correlated functional status among segregating V segments might be attributable to linkage disequilibrium, but an unknown experimental factor could not be ruled out. Compared with equally common non-associated chains, HLA-associated TCR beta chains in a later analysis were more clonally expanded and had lower generation probabilities. A later analysis found that most CMV-associated TCR beta chains appeared HLA-restricted, with HLA associations seemingly driven largely by CMV exposure. A cluster of highly shared sequence variants was judged likely to represent a technical artifact of the sequencing pipeline. According to a later analysis, TCR association rates differed among HLA loci, with DRB1 alleles showing the most associated TCRs and HLA-C alleles showing the fewest. In an earlier analysis of approximately 590 of the donors, most TCR beta V segments appeared in productive rearrangements about 90% or about 30% of the time, broadly matching IMGT annotations. A further reported finding was that TCR beta sequences accurately predicted the HLA-A and HLA-B alleles for most subjects in the first cohort. The authors suggested that the approach could potentially be extended to other disease states and immunological phenotypes. In vitro tests confirmed that a few of the cytomegalovirus-associated TCR beta chains recognize cytomegalovirus antigens. Because counts were too low, about 18 rarely observed V segments, including chromosome 9 orphons, were excluded from the earlier analysis of around 640 of the donors. A later genetic analysis associated a missense DCLRE1C variant with V-gene and J-gene trimming of TCR beta chains, and an independent cohort replicated the association. A later analysis associated approximately 17,000 TCR beta sequences with specific HLA alleles at a false discovery rate of 0.05. A later analysis reported that several top co-occurrence clusters appeared linked to parvovirus B19, influenza, CMV and Epstein-Barr virus. The study gave a list of 150 to 200 TCR beta chains associated with cytomegalovirus. In a later genetic analysis, fewer N-insertions in productive TCRs were reported among donors in an Asian-associated ancestry cluster than the roughly 640-donor mean. CMV serostatus was the only immune exposure information available for the cohort. Assigning TCR associations to individual alleles was difficult when HLA alleles, especially DR and DQ, strongly co-occurred. Some IMGT-functional V segments, including TRBV6-2 and TRBV6-3, could not be distinguished by the 87-base-pair reads and were therefore excluded. Across donors, most TCR sequences were observed very rarely, whereas some public TCRs were present in many individuals. The cohort was sequenced for TCR beta chains only, and without alpha or paired-chain data the features that could be detected were limited. Cytomegalovirus status was reported to be diagnosed by the classifier with high specificity and sensitivity in both the original and validation cohorts. Because HLA typing was unavailable for some donors at each locus, only the typed subset was used in association tests.

The cohort was made up of several hundred healthy bone marrow donors. Cohort members were all nominally healthy when sampled, although unrecorded immune exposures were likely present. The donor tested CMV seropositive and was one of the 289 seropositive cohort members. Each donor provided a peripheral blood sample, and peripheral blood mononuclear cells were used for TCR beta sequencing. The Qiagen DNeasy Blood Extraction Kit was used to extract genomic DNA from the blood cell samples. The TCR was taken from a man in his fifties in good health and CMV-seropositive. Sequenced input: PBMCs. The rearranged chain carries TRBV2 and TRBJ2-5; TRBD2 could be the D gene, as 6 bases match. Matching the DNA end better, TRBJ2-7 makes the J call doubtful. The DNA reads TGTGCCAGCAGGGTGGAGGGTAGCTCCTACGAGCAGTACTTC. Protein translation: CASRVEGSSYEQYF.